This record concerns one T cell receptor beta chain sequence. The CDR3 totals 14 residues. V dropped 8 bases and J dropped 9 bases, with 20 bases sitting between them. Germline assignment: CDR1 SNHLY and CDR2 FYNNEI. The sample is drawn from a study of blood T cell repertoires in COVID-19. Study-level information: The origin of the acute and convalescent COVID-19 samples was the United States, Italy and Spain. PBMCs, B-cell-depleted T cells, or T cells were the source of the cDNA or gDNA that made up the material.

Study processing details: Reference gene primer amplification gave estimated nucleated cell counts. Clones were sequenced by immunoSEQ multiplex PCR, and TCRdb holds only the in-frame ones, with some missing. The DNA was the basis for D and trimming; V, J and clone size are from that table. The sample carries approximately 70,000 clones, around nine tenths recorded once. The sequenced sample consisted of peripheral blood. This chain links TRBV2 with TRBJ2-1; D unresolved. This TCR came from a woman aged 55-69 years with acute or convalescent COVID-19. CDR3 sequence reads: CASPLRVAVSEQFF. CDR3 in DNA: TGTGCCAGCCCGCTCCGGGTTGCGGTTAGTGAGCAGTTCTTC. The entire variable domain, with the rest obtained from reference TRBV2 and TRBJ2-1, is as follows: EPEVTQTPSHQVTQMGQEVILRCVPISNHLYFYWYRQILGQKVEFLVSFYNNEISEKSEIFDDQFSVERPDGSNFTLKIRSTKLEDSAMYFCASPLRVAVSEQFFGPGTRLTVL.